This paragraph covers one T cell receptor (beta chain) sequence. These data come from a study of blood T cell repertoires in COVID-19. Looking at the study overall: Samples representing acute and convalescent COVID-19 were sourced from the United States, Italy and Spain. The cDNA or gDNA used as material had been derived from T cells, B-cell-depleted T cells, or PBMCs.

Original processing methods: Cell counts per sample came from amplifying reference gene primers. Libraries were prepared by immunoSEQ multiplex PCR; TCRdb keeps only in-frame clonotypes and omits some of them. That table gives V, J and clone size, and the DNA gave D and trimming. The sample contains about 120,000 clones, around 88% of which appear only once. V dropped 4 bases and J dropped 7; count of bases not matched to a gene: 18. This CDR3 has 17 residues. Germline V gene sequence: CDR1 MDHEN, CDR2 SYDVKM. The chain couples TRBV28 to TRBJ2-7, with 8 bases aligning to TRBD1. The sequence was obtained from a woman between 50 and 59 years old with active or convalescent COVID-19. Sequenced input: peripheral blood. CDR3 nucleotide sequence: TGTGCCAGCAGTTCCCGGGTAATACCCGGGACAGGAAATGAGCAGTACTTC. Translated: CASSSRVIPGTGNEQYF.